The clone carrying this T cell receptor beta chain has a single count. Its antigen is not identified. This specimen belongs to a study of blood T cells in healthy people across ages. Study conclusions and caveats: Per million T cells, TCR beta diversity dropped about linearly as age rose.

Alongside a J-beta primer mix, a sample-barcoded 5' primer served in a second PCR lasting roughly 6 to 11 cycles. TCRdb independently ran MiXCR on the 5' RACE reads; one entry per CDR3 protein. In the table there are 800,000 to 950,000 distinct CDR3 sequences, about 36% of which are singletons. Material for sequencing was blood. This sequence was found in a man between 18 and 29 years old in good health.

CDR3 sequence (DNA): TGTGCCAGCAGCCAAGAAGAGGGGGGGCAGTATAACTATGGCTACACCTTC. It codes for CASSQEEGGQYNYGYTF. The chain carries TRBV3-1 and TRBJ1-2; tentatively, D is TRBD1 (6 bases). The CDR3 has 17 residues. V was shortened by 0 bases and J by 1 base, with 15 bases between the two germline ends. Germline-derived CDR1 and CDR2 are LGHDT and YNNKEL (reference sequence).